This T cell receptor (beta chain) was identified during a study of control samples from healthy donors and cancer patients. This clone appeared once. Generated by immunoSEQ multiplex PCR, the TCRdb table keeps only in-frame clones and is missing some. The sample contains 150,000 to 200,000 clones, 91% of which appear only once. This receptor was taken from a woman aged 40 to 50 in good health. The sequenced sample was blood.

This CDR3 reads CASSESYSGEIYEQYF. Here the CDR3 DNA reads TGTGCCAGCAGTGAGAGTTATAGCGGGGAGATCTACGAGCAGTACTTC. The chain couples TRBV2 to TRBJ2-7, with 8 nucleotides matching TRBD2. V lost 3 bases, J lost 3 bases, and 10 bases stayed unmatched. Germline CDR1 and CDR2: SNHLY and FYNNEI. The CDR3 is 16 amino acids.